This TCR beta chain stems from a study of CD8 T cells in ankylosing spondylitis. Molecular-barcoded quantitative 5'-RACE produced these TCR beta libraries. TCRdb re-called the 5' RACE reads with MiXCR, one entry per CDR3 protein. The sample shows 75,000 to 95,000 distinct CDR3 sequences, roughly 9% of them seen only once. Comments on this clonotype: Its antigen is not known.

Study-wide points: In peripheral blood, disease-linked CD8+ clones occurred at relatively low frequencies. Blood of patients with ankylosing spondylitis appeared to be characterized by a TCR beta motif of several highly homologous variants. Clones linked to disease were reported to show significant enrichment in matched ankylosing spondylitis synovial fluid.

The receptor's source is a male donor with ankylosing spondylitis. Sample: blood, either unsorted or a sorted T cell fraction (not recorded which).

The chain's CDR3 is CASSEIAAVPSYEQYV. The DNA for the CDR3 is TGTGCCAGCAGTGAGATAGCAGCGGTCCCCTCCTACGAGCAGTACGTC. V is TRBV2 and J is TRBJ2-7; tentative D call: TRBD2 (5 bases). The V and J ends lost 3 bases and 0 bases respectively, with 15 bases between them. CDR3 length: 16 amino acids. Germline V gives CDR1 SNHLY, CDR2 FYNNEI.